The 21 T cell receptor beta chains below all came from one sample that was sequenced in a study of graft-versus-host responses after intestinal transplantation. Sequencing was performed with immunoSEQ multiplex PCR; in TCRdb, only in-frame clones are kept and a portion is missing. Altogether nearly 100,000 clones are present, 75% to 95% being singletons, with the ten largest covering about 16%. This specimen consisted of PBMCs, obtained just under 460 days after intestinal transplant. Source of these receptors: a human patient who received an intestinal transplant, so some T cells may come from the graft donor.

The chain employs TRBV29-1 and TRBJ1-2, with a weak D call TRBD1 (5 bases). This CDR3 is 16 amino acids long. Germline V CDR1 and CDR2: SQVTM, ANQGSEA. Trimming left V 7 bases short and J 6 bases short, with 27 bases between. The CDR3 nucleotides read TGCAGCGCCCGGCAGTCTGGGTTGGGCAGGGACGATGGCTACACCTTC. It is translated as CSARQSGLGRDDGYTF. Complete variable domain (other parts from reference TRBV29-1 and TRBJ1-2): SAVISQKPSRDICQRGTSLTIQCQVDSQVTMMFWYRQQPGQSLTLIATANQGSEATYESGFVIDKFPISRPNLTFSTLTVSNMSPEDSSIYLCSARQSGLGRDDGYTFGSGTRLTVV.

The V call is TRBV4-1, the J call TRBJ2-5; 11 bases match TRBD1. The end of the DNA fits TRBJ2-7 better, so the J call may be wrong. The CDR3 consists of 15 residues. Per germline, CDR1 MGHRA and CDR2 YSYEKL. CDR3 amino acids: CASSQGEGTGGEQYF. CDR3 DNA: TGCGCCAGCAGCCAAGGGGAGGGGACAGGGGGCGAGCAGTACTTC.

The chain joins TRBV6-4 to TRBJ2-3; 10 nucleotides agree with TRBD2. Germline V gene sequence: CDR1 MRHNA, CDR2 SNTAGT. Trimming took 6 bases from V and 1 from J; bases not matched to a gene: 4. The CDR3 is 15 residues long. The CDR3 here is CASSPTSGGTDTQYF. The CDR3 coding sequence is TGTGCCAGCAGCCCAACTAGCGGGGGCACAGATACGCAGTATTTT.

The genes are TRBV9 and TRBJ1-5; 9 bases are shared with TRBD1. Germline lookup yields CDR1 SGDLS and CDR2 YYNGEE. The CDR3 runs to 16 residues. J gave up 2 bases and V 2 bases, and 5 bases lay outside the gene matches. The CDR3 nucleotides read TGTGCCAGCAGCGTCGGGACAGGGCCTGGCAATCAGCCCCAGCATTTT. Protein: CASSVGTGPGNQPQHF.

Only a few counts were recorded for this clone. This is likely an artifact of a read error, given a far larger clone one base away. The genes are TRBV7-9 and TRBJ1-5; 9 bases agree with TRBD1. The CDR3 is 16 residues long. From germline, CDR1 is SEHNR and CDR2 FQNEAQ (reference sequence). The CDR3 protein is CACSPGQGKSNQPQHF. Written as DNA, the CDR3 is TGTGCCTGCAGCCCGGGACAGGGTAAGAGCAATCAGCCCCAGCATTTT.

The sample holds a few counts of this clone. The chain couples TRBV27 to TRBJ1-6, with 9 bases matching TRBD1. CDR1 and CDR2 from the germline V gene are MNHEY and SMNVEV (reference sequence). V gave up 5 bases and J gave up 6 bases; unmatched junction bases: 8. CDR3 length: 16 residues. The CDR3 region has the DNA TGTGCCAGCAGTACGCGGACAGGGGTACGTAATTCACCCCTCCACTTT. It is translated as CASSTRTGVRNSPLHF.

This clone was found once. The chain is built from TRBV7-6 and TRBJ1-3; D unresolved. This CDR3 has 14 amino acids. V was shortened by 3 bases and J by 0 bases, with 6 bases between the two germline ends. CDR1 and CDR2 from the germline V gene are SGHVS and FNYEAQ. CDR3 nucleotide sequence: TGTGCCAGCAGCTTTCGGGACTCTGGAAACACCATATATTTT. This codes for CASSFRDSGNTIYF.

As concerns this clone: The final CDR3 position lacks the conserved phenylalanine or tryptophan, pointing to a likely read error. This CDR3 reads CATSRGQYYEQYL. In nucleotides, the CDR3 is TGTGCCACCAGCAGGGGACAGTACTACGAGCAGTACCTC. V gene TRBV15 combines with J gene TRBJ2-7, with 7 bases identical to TRBD1. Germline CDR1 and CDR2: LNHNV and YYDKDF (reference sequence). This CDR3 is 13 amino acids long. V gave up 3 bases and J gave up 3 bases; unmatched junction bases: 2.

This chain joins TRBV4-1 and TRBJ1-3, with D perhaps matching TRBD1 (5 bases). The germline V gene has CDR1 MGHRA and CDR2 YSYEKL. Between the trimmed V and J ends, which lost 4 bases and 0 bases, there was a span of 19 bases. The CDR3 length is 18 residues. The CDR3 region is CASSRGGGVSSSGNTIYF. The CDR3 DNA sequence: TGCGCCAGCAGCCGGGGAGGAGGGGTCTCCAGCTCTGGAAACACCATATATTTT.

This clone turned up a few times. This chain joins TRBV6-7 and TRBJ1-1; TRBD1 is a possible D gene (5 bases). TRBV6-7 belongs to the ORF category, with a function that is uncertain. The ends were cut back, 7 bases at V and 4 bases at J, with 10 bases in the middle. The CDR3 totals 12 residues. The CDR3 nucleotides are TGTGCCAGCAAGGGGCGAGGCACTGAAGCTTTCTTT. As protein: CASKGRGTEAFF.

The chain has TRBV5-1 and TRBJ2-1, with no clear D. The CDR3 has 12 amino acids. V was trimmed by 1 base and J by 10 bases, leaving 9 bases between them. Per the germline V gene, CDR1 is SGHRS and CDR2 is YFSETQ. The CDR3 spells CASSLMGREQFF. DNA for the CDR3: TGCGCCAGCAGCTTGATGGGTCGGGAGCAGTTCTTC.

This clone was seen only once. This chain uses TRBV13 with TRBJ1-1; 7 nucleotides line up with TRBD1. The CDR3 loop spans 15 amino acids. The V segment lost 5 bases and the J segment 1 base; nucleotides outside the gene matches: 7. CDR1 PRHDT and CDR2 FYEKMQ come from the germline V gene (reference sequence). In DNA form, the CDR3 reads TGTGCCAGCAGCACTAAACACAGGGGGAACACTGAAGCTTTCTTT. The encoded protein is CASSTKHRGNTEAFF.

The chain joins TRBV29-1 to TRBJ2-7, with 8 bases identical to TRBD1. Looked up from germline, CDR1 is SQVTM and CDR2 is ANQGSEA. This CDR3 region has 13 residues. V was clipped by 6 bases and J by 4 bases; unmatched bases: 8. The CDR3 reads CSVTQGASYEQYF. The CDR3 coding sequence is TGCAGCGTGACGCAGGGGGCGTCGTACGAGCAGTACTTC.

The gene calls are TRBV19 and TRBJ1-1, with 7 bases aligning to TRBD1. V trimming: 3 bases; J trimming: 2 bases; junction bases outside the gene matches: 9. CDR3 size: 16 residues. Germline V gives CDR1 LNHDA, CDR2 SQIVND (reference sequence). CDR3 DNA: TGTGCCAGTAGTATTGGCCCCCAGGGGGTAAACACTGAAGCTTTCTTT. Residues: CASSIGPQGVNTEAFF.

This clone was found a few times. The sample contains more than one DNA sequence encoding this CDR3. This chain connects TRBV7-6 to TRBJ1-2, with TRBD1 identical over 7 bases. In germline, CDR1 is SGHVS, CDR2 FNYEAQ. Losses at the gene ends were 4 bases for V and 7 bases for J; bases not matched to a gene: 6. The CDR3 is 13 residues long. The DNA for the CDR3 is TGTGCCAGCAGCTCCGAGGGGGCAGGTGGCTACACCTTC. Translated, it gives CASSSEGAGGYTF.

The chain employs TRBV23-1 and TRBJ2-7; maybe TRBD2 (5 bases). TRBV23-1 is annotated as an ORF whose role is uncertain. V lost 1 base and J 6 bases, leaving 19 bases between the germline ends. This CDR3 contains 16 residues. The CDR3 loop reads CASSQFSPDGIAEQYF. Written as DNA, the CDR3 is TGCGCCAGCAGTCAATTCTCCCCGGACGGGATCGCCGAGCAGTACTTC.

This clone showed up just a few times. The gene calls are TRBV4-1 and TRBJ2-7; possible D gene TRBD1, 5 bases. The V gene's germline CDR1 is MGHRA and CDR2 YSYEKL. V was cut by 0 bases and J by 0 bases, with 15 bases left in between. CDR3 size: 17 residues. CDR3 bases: TGCGCCAGCAGCCAAGACCGGATAGGGGCTAGCTCCTACGAGCAGTACTTC. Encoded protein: CASSQDRIGASSYEQYF.

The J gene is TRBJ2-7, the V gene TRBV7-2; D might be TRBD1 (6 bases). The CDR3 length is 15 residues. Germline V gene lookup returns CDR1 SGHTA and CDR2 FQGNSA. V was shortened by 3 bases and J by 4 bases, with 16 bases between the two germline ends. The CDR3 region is CASSLIRGTPYEQYF. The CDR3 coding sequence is TGTGCCAGCAGCTTGATCAGGGGAACCCCTTACGAGCAGTACTTC.

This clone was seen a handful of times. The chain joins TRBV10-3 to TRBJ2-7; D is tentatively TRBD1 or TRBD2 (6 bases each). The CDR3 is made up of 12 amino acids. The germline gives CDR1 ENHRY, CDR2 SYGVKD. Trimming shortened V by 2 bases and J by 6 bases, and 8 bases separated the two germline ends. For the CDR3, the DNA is TGTGCCATCAGTGAGGGAGGGGGCGAGCAGTACTTC. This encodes CAISEGGGEQYF.

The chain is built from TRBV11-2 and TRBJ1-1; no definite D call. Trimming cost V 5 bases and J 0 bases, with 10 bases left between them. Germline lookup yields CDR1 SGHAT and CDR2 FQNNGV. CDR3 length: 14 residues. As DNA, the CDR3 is TGTGCCAGCAGCCGAATCCGGCTGAACACTGAAGCTTTCTTT. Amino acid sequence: CASSRIRLNTEAFF.

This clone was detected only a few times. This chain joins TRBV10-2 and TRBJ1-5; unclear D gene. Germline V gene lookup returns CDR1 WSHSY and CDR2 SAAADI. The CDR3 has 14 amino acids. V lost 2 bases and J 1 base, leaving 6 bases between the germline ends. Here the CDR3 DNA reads TGCGCCAGCAGTGAGGTAATAAGCAATCAGCCCCAGCATTTT. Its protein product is CASSEVISNQPQHF.